This T cell receptor beta chain was observed in a study of Ad26.COV2.S vaccination and SARS-CoV-2 variants. Overall study context: Donor joined the COV1001 Ad26.COV2.S trial arm. Points from the study as a whole: Reported findings describe substantial breadth in spike-specific CD8+ and CD4+ T cell responses following vaccination.

Regarding treatment: around 19 received Ad26.COV2.S at low or high dose, single or two shots; roughly five received placebo; per-sample allocation not given. Day 63 following the first vaccine or placebo injection was when the samples were taken. Recruitment in Boston yielded a donor of adult age, 18-55 years. Generated by immunoSEQ multiplex PCR, the TCRdb table keeps only in-frame clones and is missing some. The repertoire consists of fewer than 900,000 clones, with 89% occurring once and the leading ten covering about 1.5%. This clone has just a few counts. The antigen remains unidentified. The sample consisted of peripheral blood, taken in a trial of Ad26.COV2.S vaccine versus placebo. This clonotype was obtained from a person aged 18-60 years who received the Ad26.COV2.S COVID-19 vaccine or a placebo.

The DNA of the CDR3 is TGCGCCAGCAGCCCCCAGGGCCTAGCGGGCTCCCGCCGCTACGAGCAGTACTTC. As protein: CASSPQGLAGSRRYEQYF. The rearrangement joins TRBV4-1 to TRBJ2-7; 8 bases line up with TRBD2. Germline V gene sequence: CDR1 MGHRA, CDR2 YSYEKL. The CDR3 runs to 18 residues. The V and J ends lost 4 bases and 3 bases, in that order; junction bases with no gene match: 17.